This T cell receptor beta chain was captured in a study of blood T cell repertoires in COVID-19. Across the whole study: PBMCs, B-cell-depleted T cells, or T cells provided the cDNA or gDNA that made up the material.

Profiled with immunoSEQ multiplex PCR; TCRdb holds only in-frame clones, not every one. The data hold 60,000 or so clones, with under 85% observed a single time. V lost 0 bases and J lost 2, with 11 bases in between. The CDR3 covers 16 residues. Germline-derived CDR1 and CDR2 are SGHNT and YYREEE (reference sequence). The rearrangement joins TRBV5-4 to TRBJ2-2; D gene uncertain. The sample was peripheral blood. The receptor was isolated from a woman of 80 years or more with acute or convalescent COVID-19. This chain's CDR3 is CASSLVQSINTGELFF. The CDR3 DNA sequence: TGTGCCAGCAGCTTGGTGCAGTCGATAAACACCGGGGAGCTGTTTTTT. The full variable domain, rest sourced from reference TRBV5-4 and TRBJ2-2, is ETGVTQSPTHLIKTRGQQVTLRCSSQSGHNTVSWYQQALGQGPQFIFQYYREEENGRGNFPPRFSGLQFPNYSSELNVNALELDDSALYLCASSLVQSINTGELFFGEGSRLTVL.